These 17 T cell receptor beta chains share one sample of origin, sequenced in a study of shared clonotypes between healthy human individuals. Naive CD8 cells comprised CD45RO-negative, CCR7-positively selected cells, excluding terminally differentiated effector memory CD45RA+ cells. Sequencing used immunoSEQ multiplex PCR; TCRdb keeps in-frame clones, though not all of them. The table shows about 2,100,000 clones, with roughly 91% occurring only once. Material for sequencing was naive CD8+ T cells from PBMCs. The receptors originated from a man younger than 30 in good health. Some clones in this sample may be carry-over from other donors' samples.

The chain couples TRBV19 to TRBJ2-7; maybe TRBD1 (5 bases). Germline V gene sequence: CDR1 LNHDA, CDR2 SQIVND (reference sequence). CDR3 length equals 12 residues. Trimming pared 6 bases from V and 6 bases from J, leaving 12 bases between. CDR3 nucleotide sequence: TGTGCCAGTAGAAACGGGCAGGGCGAGCAGTACTTC. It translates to CASRNGQGEQYF. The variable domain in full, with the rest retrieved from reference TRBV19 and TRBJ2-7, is DGGITQSPKYLFRKEGQNVTLSCEQNLNHDAMYWYRQDPGQGLRLIYYSQIVNDFQKGDIAEGYSVSREKKESFPLTVTSAQKNPTAFYLCASRNGQGEQYFGPGTRLTVT.

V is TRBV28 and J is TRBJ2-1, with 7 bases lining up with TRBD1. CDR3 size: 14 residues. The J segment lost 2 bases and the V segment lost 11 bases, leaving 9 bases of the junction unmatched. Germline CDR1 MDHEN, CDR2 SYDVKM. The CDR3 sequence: CAGRRQGPYNEQFF. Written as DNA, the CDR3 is TGTGCCGGCCGGAGACAGGGCCCCTACAATGAGCAGTTCTTC.

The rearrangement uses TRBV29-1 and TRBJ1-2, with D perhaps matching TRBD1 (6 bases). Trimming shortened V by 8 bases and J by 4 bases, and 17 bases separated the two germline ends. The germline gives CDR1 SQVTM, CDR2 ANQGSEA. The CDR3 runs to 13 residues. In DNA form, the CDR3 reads TGCAGCTCCCTTTCCCAGGGGAGCTATGGCTACACCTTC. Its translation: CSSLSQGSYGYTF.

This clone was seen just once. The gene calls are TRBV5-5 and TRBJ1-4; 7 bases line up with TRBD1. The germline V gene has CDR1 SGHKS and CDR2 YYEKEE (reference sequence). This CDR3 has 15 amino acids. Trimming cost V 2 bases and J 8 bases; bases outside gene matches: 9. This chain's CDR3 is CASSLDRAFGEKLFF. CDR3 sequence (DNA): TGTGCCAGCAGCTTAGACAGGGCTTTTGGAGAAAAACTGTTTTTT.

CDR3 residues: CASSGLAGSPGTDTQYF. CDR3 DNA: TGTGCCAGCAGTGGTCTAGCGGGATCCCCCGGCACAGATACGCAGTATTTT. V is TRBV6-1 and J is TRBJ2-3; 9 bases are shared with TRBD2. V dropped 4 bases and J dropped 1; count of bases not matched to a gene: 9. This CDR3 comprises 17 residues. The germline gives CDR1 MNHNS, CDR2 SASEGT.

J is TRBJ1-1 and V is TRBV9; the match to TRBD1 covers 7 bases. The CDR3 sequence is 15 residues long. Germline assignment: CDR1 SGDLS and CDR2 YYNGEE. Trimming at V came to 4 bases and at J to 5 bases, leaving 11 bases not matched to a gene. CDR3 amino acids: CASSSFRRGRTEAFF. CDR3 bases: TGTGCCAGCAGCTCATTCCGGAGGGGGCGAACTGAAGCTTTCTTT.

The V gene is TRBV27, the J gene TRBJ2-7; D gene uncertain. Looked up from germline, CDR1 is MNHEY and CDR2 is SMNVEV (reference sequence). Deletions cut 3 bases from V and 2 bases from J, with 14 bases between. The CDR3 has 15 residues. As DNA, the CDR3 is TGTGCCAGCAGTTTCAGATCACCGACCCCCTACGAGCAGTACTTC. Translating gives CASSFRSPTPYEQYF.

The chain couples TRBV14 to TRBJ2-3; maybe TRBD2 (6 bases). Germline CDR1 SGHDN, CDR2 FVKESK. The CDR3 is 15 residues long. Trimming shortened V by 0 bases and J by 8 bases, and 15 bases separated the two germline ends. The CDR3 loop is CASSQDSYRETTQYF. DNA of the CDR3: TGTGCCAGCAGCCAAGATTCTTATCGGGAGACTACGCAGTATTTT.

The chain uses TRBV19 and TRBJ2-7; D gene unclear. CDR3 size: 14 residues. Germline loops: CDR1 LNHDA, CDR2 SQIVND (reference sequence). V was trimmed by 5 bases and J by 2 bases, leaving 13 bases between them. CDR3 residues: CASSPERNPYEQYF. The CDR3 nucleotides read TGTGCCAGTAGTCCTGAGCGCAACCCCTACGAGCAGTACTTC. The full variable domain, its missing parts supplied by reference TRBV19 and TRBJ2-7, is DGGITQSPKYLFRKEGQNVTLSCEQNLNHDAMYWYRQDPGQGLRLIYYSQIVNDFQKGDIAEGYSVSREKKESFPLTVTSAQKNPTAFYLCASSPERNPYEQYFGPGTRLTVT.

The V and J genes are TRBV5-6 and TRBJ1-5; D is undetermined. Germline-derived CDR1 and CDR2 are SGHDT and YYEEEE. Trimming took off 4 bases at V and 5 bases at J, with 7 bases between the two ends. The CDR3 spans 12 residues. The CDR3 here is CASSHEDQPQHF. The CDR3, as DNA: TGTGCCAGCAGCCACGAGGATCAGCCCCAGCATTTT.

CDR3 loop: CASRTGTSGNEQFF. The CDR3 coding sequence is TGTGCCAGCAGAACCGGGACTAGCGGAAATGAGCAGTTCTTC. This chain joins TRBV28 and TRBJ2-1, with TRBD2 matching over 11 bases. CDR1 and CDR2 from the germline V gene are MDHEN and SYDVKM. The CDR3 contains 14 residues. V gave up 6 bases and J gave up 7 bases; unmatched junction bases: 5.

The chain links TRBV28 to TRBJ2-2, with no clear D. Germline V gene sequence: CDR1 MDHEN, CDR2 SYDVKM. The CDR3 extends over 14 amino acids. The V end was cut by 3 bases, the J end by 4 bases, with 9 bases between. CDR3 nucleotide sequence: TGTGCCAGCAGTTTTCGTAGTTCCACCGGGGAGCTGTTTTTT. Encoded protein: CASSFRSSTGELFF.

The CDR3 loop reads CASSFRLAGDTDTQYF. For the CDR3, the DNA is TGTGCCAGCAGTTTCCGACTAGCGGGGGATACAGATACGCAGTATTTT. This chain links TRBV27 with TRBJ2-3; 12 bases agree with TRBD2. The CDR3 length is 16 residues. Trimming removed 3 bases from V and 3 bases from J; junction bases left unmatched: 4. Germline assignment: CDR1 MNHEY and CDR2 SMNVEV (reference sequence).

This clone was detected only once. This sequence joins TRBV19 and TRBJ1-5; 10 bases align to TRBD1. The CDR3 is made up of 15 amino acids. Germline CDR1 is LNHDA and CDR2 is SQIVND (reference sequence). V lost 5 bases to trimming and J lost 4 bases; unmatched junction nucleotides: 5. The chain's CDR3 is CASSLWDRGNQPQHF. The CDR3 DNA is TGTGCCAGTAGTCTATGGGACAGGGGTAATCAGCCCCAGCATTTT.

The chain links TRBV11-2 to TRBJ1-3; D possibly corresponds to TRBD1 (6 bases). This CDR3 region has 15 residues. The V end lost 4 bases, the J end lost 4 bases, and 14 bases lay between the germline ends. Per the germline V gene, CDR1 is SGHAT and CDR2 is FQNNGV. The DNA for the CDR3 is TGTGCCAGCAGCTCGAGACAGGACGGAGGAAACACCATATATTTT. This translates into CASSSRQDGGNTIYF. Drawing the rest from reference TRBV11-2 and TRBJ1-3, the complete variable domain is EAGVAQSPRYKIIEKRQSVAFWCNPISGHATLYWYQQILGQGPKLLIQFQNNGVVDDSQLPKDRFSAERLKGVDSTLKIQPAKLEDSAVYLCASSSRQDGGNTIYFGEGSWLTVV.

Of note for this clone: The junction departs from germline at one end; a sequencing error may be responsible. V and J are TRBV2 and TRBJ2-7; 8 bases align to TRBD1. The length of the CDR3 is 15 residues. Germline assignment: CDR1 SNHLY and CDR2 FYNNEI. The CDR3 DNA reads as TGTGCCAGCAGGGAAGGACAGGGAATTATCTACGAGCAGTACTTC. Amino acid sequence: CASREGQGIIYEQYF. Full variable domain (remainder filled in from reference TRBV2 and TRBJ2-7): EPEVTQTPSHQVTQMGQEVILRCVPISNHLYFYWYRQILGQKVEFLVSFYNNEISEKSEIFDDQFSVERPDGSNFTLKIRSTKLEDSAMYFCASREGQGIIYEQYFGPGTRLTVT.

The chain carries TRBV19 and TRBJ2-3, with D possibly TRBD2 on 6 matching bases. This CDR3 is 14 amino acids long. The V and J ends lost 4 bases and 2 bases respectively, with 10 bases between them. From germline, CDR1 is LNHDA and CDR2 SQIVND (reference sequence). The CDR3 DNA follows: TGTGCCAGTAGTAATCGGGGGTACACAGATACGCAGTATTTT. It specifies CASSNRGYTDTQYF.